These 8 T cell receptor beta chains were all obtained from the same sample, sequenced in a study of cytomegalovirus exposure and HLA in healthy donors. Primers: 60 Vbeta forward and 13 Jbeta reverse. Sequencing used immunoSEQ multiplex PCR; TCRdb keeps in-frame clones, though not all of them. The table lists over 80,000 clones, 81% of them singletons. The sequencing input was PBMCs. These receptors all stem from a man aged 35 to 55 in good health and CMV-seropositive.

This clone has just a few counts. The chain has TRBV18 and TRBJ2-1, with TRBD2 identical over 10 bases. The length of the CDR3 is 17 residues. CDR1 is KGHSH and CDR2 is LQKENI in the germline V gene. The J segment lost 7 bases and the V segment lost 1 base, leaving 10 bases of the junction unmatched. The CDR3 nucleotides read TGTGCCAGCTCACCACAGGAGAGCGGGGGGGCCGGGAATGAGCAGTTCTTC. It codes for CASSPQESGGAGNEQFF.

The CDR3 reads CASSFRGSKNIQYF. Here the CDR3 DNA reads TGTGCCAGCAGTTTCCGGGGGTCCAAAAACATTCAGTACTTC. This rearrangement joins TRBV6-8 to TRBJ2-4; tentatively, D is TRBD2 (6 bases). There are 14 residues in the CDR3. Per germline, CDR1 MNHGY and CDR2 SAAAGT. V lost 4 bases and J 2 bases, leaving 9 bases between the germline ends.

This chain connects TRBV6-6 to TRBJ1-1; no clear D. This CDR3 region has 13 residues. The germline V gene encodes CDR1 MNHNY and CDR2 SVGAGI (reference sequence). Trimming took off 6 bases at V and 5 bases at J, with 13 bases between the two ends. This CDR3 is CASSPVQRTEAFF. The DNA for the CDR3 is TGTGCCAGCAGCCCGGTCCAGAGGACTGAAGCTTTCTTT.

This sequence joins TRBV28 and TRBJ2-5, with a weak D call TRBD2 (6 bases). The CDR3 has 14 amino acids. Germline loops: CDR1 MDHEN, CDR2 SYDVKM. V lost 6 bases, J lost 7 bases, and 18 bases lay in between. This chain's CDR3 is CASRPPGGTLTQYF. CDR3 coding DNA: TGTGCCAGCAGACCTCCCGGGGGAACGTTGACCCAGTACTTC.

The chain links TRBV12-5 to TRBJ2-1; D not certain. Trimming removed 3 bases at V and 12 bases at J, with 9 bases between. The CDR3 has 11 amino acids. CDR1 and CDR2 from the germline V gene are LGHNT and FRNRAP. The chain's CDR3 is CASGFEVRQFF. As DNA, the CDR3 is TGTGCTAGTGGTTTTGAGGTCCGGCAGTTCTTC.

CDR3: CASSLGGNGDTQYF. The CDR3 DNA reads TGCGCCAGCAGCTTGGGAGGGAACGGAGATACGCAGTATTTT. The rearrangement joins TRBV5-1 to TRBJ2-3, with a tentative D call TRBD2 (5 bases). V was shortened by 0 bases and J by 5 bases, with 10 bases between the two germline ends. Germline lookup yields CDR1 SGHRS and CDR2 YFSETQ. CDR3 length equals 14 residues.

This chain joins TRBV25-1 and TRBJ2-5; 7 bases are shared with TRBD1. This CDR3 comprises 15 residues. CDR1 and CDR2 from the germline V gene are MGHDK and SYGVNS. V shed 4 bases, J shed 0 bases, and the junction held 5 bases outside the gene matches. The CDR3 loop is CASSAWQGDQETQYF. The CDR3 nucleotides read TGTGCCAGCAGTGCATGGCAGGGGGACCAAGAGACCCAGTACTTC.

This clone was seen a single time. The V gene is TRBV5-5, the J gene TRBJ1-5, with D possibly TRBD1 on 5 matching bases. V was pared by 2 bases and J by 1 base, with 19 bases between. The length of the CDR3 is 18 residues. Germline CDR1 reads SGHKS; CDR2 reads YYEKEE (reference sequence). CDR3 nucleotide sequence: TGTGCCAGCAGCTTTTCCCCTCAGGGAAGCTTGAGCAATCAGCCCCAGCATTTT. Its translation: CASSFSPQGSLSNQPQHF.